This entry features one T cell receptor (delta chain) sequence. Given a much more abundant clone one base away, this may be a read error. Per germline, CDR1 TSWWSYY and CDR2 QGS. The CDR3 contains 22 residues. This sample is part of a study of gamma-delta chains in newborns, infants, children. The overall study: Microbial exposure reportedly drives polyclonal innate γδ T cell expansion after birth.

TCRdb used CATT to re-call clones from the reads. The table shows about 8,000 delta-chain clones, with 1.6% occurring only once. The TCR comes from a child who was a newborn, infant or young child, either healthy, febrile or measles-vaccinated (not recorded which). The V and J genes are TRDV1 and TRDJ1; 8 bases fit TRDD2. Sequencing input: blood. The CDR3 coding sequence is TGTGCTCTTGGGGAAGGACCGATCTTCCTACCTGTACTGGGAGAGTACACCGATAAACACATCTTT. Translation: CALGEGPIFLPVLGEYTDKHIF.